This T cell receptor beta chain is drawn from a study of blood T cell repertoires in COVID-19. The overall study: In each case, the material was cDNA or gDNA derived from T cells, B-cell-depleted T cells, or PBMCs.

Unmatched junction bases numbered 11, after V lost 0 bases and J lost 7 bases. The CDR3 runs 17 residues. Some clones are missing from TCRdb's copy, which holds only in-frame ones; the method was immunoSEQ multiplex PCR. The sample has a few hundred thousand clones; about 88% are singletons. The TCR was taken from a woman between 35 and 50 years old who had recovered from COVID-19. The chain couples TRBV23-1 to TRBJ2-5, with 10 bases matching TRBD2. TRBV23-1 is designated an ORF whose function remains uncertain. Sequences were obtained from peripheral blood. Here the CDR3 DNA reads TGCGCCAGCAGTCAATCGGGAGCGGGAGGGTGGTTTGTGACCCAGTACTTC. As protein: CASSQSGAGGWFVTQYF.